This T cell receptor beta chain was documented in a study of shared clonotypes between healthy human individuals. Each sample came from a Caucasian adult donor living in Nashville, Tennessee. The assay used deep level. Sequencing was performed on unsorted PBMC DNA using ten immunoSEQ deep assay plates. Sequenced by immunoSEQ multiplex PCR; TCRdb stores in-frame clones only, minus some. The data contain over 400,000 clones, around 85% of them singletons. Note on this clone: What it binds is unknown.

The germline V gene has CDR1 SGHAT and CDR2 FQNNGV. The ends lost 5 bases at V and 11 bases at J; junction bases unmatched: 21. This CDR3 is 16 amino acids long. Study-wide results and limits: What limited the represented genetic and exposure-history diversity was the small number of donors.

The sequencing input was PBMCs. This chain joins TRBV11-2 and TRBJ2-7, with 7 bases that match TRBD2. This sequence originates from a woman in her thirties or forties in good health. Some clones in this sample may be carry-over from other donors' samples. The CDR3 sequence is CASSRSSGASFSWEYF. CDR3 DNA sequence: TGTGCCAGCAGCCGGTCTAGCGGAGCCTCCTTCTCTTGGGAGTACTTC.